This T cell receptor beta chain appears in the sequencing data of a study of T cells in Graves' hyperthyroidism and ophthalmopathy (dated by TCRdb to between 2018 and 2021). For the study in its entirety: Peripheral blood was collected at initial diagnosis, before any treatment. The study also compared thyroid tissue and blood T-cell repertoires from more than five Graves' hyperthyroidism patients. TCR V-J signatures able to tell the groups apart were searched for in a discovery cohort of 100 patients, of whom under 45 had Graves' ophthalmopathy and 55 to 65 had stable Graves' hyperthyroidism. Following sampling, methimazole starting at 30 mg daily was given to hyperthyroidism patients, and high-dose intravenous methylprednisolone was given to ophthalmopathy patients. The paper reports TCR Vbeta CDR3 sequencing of roughly 140 peripheral blood samples: fewer than 50 ophthalmopathy, around 80 hyperthyroidism and around 17 progressor patients. The roughly 91 discovery patients were randomly split 7:3 into training and test sets. An independent validation cohort of under 20 hyperthyroidism patients and 17 patients who later progressed to ophthalmopathy tested prospective prediction of ophthalmopathy. Broader findings and caveats from the paper: In validation, the model predicted progression to ophthalmopathy with just under 71% sensitivity and about 73% specificity, a median of 6.5 months before onset. Most expanded thyroid clonotypes (frequency above 0.001) were also found in blood, which suggests that blood repertoires may mirror thyroid immune responses. Ophthalmopathy was separated from stable hyperthyroidism by a 13 V-J signature model, with approximately 86% sensitivity and about 81% specificity obtained in cross-validation and 80%/75% obtained in testing. Sample size was not statistically predetermined, and blinding of investigators to group allocation was not performed.

Graves' hyperthyroidism was defined as stable when no progression to ophthalmopathy occurred over 18 months of follow-up. Hyperthyroidism patients were newly diagnosed, had a disease duration of under 2 months, and were aged 18 to 65 years. Any patient with an uncontrolled infection, another autoimmune disease, pregnancy or lactation was excluded. Diagnoses were based on clinical symptoms, serum thyroxine and TRAb, thyroid ultrasound and orbital computed tomography. PBMCs were separated from under 12 ml of fresh peripheral blood using Ficoll-Paque density gradient centrifugation. Trizol reagent was used to extract total RNA, and RNA quality was then checked on an Agilent 2100 Bioanalyzer. The CDR3 contains 15 residues, cysteine and phenylalanine counted. Only CDR3 DNA is held: 45 bases, read in frame from base 1. Relative to germline, V is missing 3 bases and J is missing 3 bases, with 4 bases of the junction outside any gene match. As encoded in the germline V gene (reference sequence), CDR1 is LGHDT while CDR2 is YNNKEL.

As to this clonotype: It has no known antigen specificity. Base qualities are not at hand, and no much larger clone is one base apart.

The TCR beta CDR3 regions were amplified from the RNA transcripts. The TCR CDR3 was subjected to a first round of RT-PCR using the HTBI primer set and the Qiagen OneStep RT-PCR kit. A second multiplex PCR round built the libraries, followed by size selection and purification. Paired-end sequencing of the libraries was performed with 100 bp reads on an Illumina HiSeq2000. Turning to the authors' computational methods: SOAPnuke was used to process the raw data, with reads discarded if the reads contained adapters or uncalled bases, had a mean Phred below 15, or lacked an exact constant-primer or identifier match. High-quality paired reads were merged with COPE v1.2.5, and unique nucleotide sequences were defined as clonotypes. MiTCR v1.1 was used to align clonotypes to the IMGT TRBV, TRBD and TRBJ reference segments. The analysis was restricted to V-J combinations with a frequency above 0.0001, which together covered 99% to 99.2% of the repertoires. A TCS score was defined as the ratio of F50 (clonal expansion) to E x V (chaos), with BLOSUM62-based TCRdist applied between CDR3 peptides within each V-J. Welch's t-statistics and random forest reduced around 510 V-J features to fewer than 15, which were used in a naive Bayes classifier (R e1071). Using fastp at Q25 and MiXCR, TCRdb reprocessed the public reads and kept productive beta chains. Under each unique CDR3 protein, matching rows form one entry showing the most common genes and DNA. The V and J calls reflect TCRdb's pipeline rather than the authors' work. Within this sample are 600,000 to 650,000 distinct CDR3 sequences, with about a sixth of them counted one time only. Of the sample, less than 4.5% falls within the top ten clones.

The chain is encoded by TRBV3-1 joined to TRBJ2-7; 11 central nucleotides agree with TRBD2. This sequence was found in a woman in her 30s with Graves' hyperthyroidism. Sequenced input: blood. The DNA is TGTGCCAGCAGCCACCGACTAGCGGGAATCTACGAGCAGTACTTC. Translated, it reads CASSHRLAGIYEQYF.